The clone carrying this TCR beta chain appeared a few times. The CDR3 runs to 14 residues. Germline CDR1 SGHRS, CDR2 YFSETQ. With V trimmed by 4 bases and J by 5 bases, 7 bases remained unmatched. Sample-barcoded 5' priming and a J-beta primer mix drove a second PCR of 7 to 11 cycles. TCRdb independently ran MiXCR on the 5' RACE reads; one entry per CDR3 protein. Here the sample spans 700,000 to 950,000 distinct CDR3 sequences, 58% being singletons. This entry is derived from a study of blood T cells in healthy people across ages. This clonotype was sampled from a man under 40 in good health. The source material was blood. The chain is built from TRBV5-1 and TRBJ1-2, with TRBD1 matching over 8 bases. CDR3 DNA: TGCGCCAGCAGCCCCGGGGACAGGTTGTATGGCTACACCTTC. Encoded protein: CASSPGDRLYGYTF.